This entry describes one T cell receptor beta chain. The source of the sample is a study of shared T cell receptors in the human thymus. Some clones are missing from TCRdb's copy, which holds only in-frame ones; the method was immunoSEQ multiplex PCR. The sample has roughly 560,000 clones; 75% to 80% are singletons. The V gene lost 0 bases and the J gene lost 0 bases, with 14 bases spanning the gap. Per germline, CDR1 LGHNA and CDR2 YSLEER. The CDR3 has 18 amino acids. The sample also formed part of further work on human thymus T cells. That source reports: The study used thymus tissue resected during corrective heart surgery. Related research found strongly overlapping thymic repertoires in unrelated individuals.

The chain is built from TRBV4-3 and TRBJ2-2; a weak D match, TRBD2 (5 bases). The TCR sequence derives from a boy younger than two with a congenital heart defect. Sequenced sample: thymocytes. The CDR3 protein is CASSQESSGETNTGELFF. For the CDR3, the DNA is TGCGCCAGCAGCCAAGAGTCCAGCGGAGAGACGAACACCGGGGAGCTGTTTTTT.